Shown below are 5 T cell receptor beta chains from a single sample sequenced in a study of Ad26.COV2.S vaccination and SARS-CoV-2 variants. Treatment specified: 15 to 20 received Ad26.COV2.S at low or high dose, single or two shots; 5 received placebo; per-sample allocation not given. Repertoires come from day 63 after the first vaccine or placebo injection. The protocol was immunoSEQ multiplex PCR, while the TCRdb copy is restricted to in-frame clones and leaves out a portion. This table holds around 300,000 clones, 80% to 90% found once. This specimen consisted of peripheral blood, obtained in a trial of Ad26.COV2.S vaccine versus placebo. These receptors came from a person between 18 and 65 years old who received the Ad26.COV2.S COVID-19 vaccine or a placebo.

Only a few counts were recorded for this clone. The chain carries TRBV10-3 and TRBJ1-1; D unclear. The CDR3 is 13 residues long. V lost 4 bases and J lost 1, with 7 bases in between. Germline-derived CDR1 and CDR2 are ENHRY and SYGVKD. The DNA of the CDR3 is TGTGCCATCAGTGGGGGTGGGAACACTGAAGCTTTCTTT. This gives the protein CAISGGGNTEAFF.

This chain uses TRBV9 with TRBJ1-6; 8 bases align to TRBD1. The junction had 4 bases not matched to a gene; V was cut back by 4 bases and J by 7 bases. This CDR3 comprises 14 residues. From germline, CDR1 is SGDLS and CDR2 YYNGEE. DNA of the CDR3: TGTGCCAGCAGCACGGGACAGGAGAATTCACCCCTCCACTTT. Its protein is CASSTGQENSPLHF.

The chain has TRBV5-4 and TRBJ2-2; D gene unclear. The CDR3 consists of 16 residues. CDR1 is SGHNT, CDR2 YYREEE, per germline (reference sequence). Trimming removed 1 base from V and 1 base from J, with 11 bases in between. The CDR3 region has the DNA TGTGCCAGCAGCTTGTCTACGGGCGAGAACACCGGGGAGCTGTTTTTT. Amino acids: CASSLSTGENTGELFF.

The CDR3 region has the DNA TGTGCCAGCAGCTACCGGGACAGACTTCTTTATGGCTACACCTTC. This gives the protein CASSYRDRLLYGYTF. The rearrangement uses TRBV5-6 and TRBJ1-2; 7 bases are a match to TRBD1. Germline-derived CDR1 and CDR2 are SGHDT and YYEEEE. The CDR3 runs 15 residues. J was trimmed by 5 bases and V by 3 bases; bases with no gene match: 10.

This chain connects TRBV6-5 to TRBJ2-2; D not certain. V lost 4 bases to trimming and J lost 8 bases, with 14 bases between them. The CDR3 contains 14 residues. The V gene's germline CDR1 is MNHEY and CDR2 SVGAGI. The DNA for the CDR3 is TGTGCCAGCAGTTTTGAGAGGCTAGTTGGGGAGCTGTTTTTT. It translates to CASSFERLVGELFF.